The rows below give T cell receptor beta chains drawn from one sample of a study of T-cell memory formation after mild COVID-19. TCRdb reanalysed the 5' RACE reads using MiXCR and keeps one entry per CDR3 protein. The table includes more than 450,000 distinct CDR3 sequences, approximately 19% detected once. Sequenced sample: PBMCs or a T cell subset sorted from them (not recorded which). The receptors here all came from an adult woman who had mild COVID-19 (a few samples of this study predate the infection). Cell type and time point are not known. CDR3s include the opening cysteine and the closing phenylalanine or tryptophan. Fields, in order: V gene, D gene, clone size, J gene, CDR3 protein, CDR3 DNA. D genes are given only for firm matches. Part of the rows lack a size; the others show once, few, many or a class for expanded clones.

TRBV30	NA	NA	TRBJ1-1	CAWIPGILRSGAFF	TGTGCCTGGATCCCCGGGATCCTGCGCTCGGGAGCTTTCTTT
TRBV6-1	NA	few	TRBJ2-3	CASSSSRYF	TGTGCCAGCAGTTCCAGCAGGTATTTT
TRBV29-1	NA	NA	TRBJ2-3	CSVAGAQITDTQYF	TGCAGCGTTGCGGGGGCCCAGATCACAGATACGCAGTATTTT
TRBV12-3/TRBV12-4	NA	many	TRBJ2-2	CASSLGGSGELFF	TGTGCCAGCAGTTTAGGGGGATCCGGGGAGCTGTTTTTT
TRBV6-1	NA	few	TRBJ2-5	CASSEGVGSGQETQYF	TGTGCCAGCAGTGAAGGCGTCGGGAGTGGCCAAGAGACCCAGTACTTC
TRBV20-1	NA	few	TRBJ2-7	CSARNPGALYEQYF	TGCAGTGCTAGAAATCCAGGGGCACTCTACGAGCAGTACTTC
TRBV6-5	NA	NA	TRBJ1-5	CASRDTGINQPQHF	TGTGCCAGCCGGGACACCGGAATCAATCAGCCCCAGCATTTT
TRBV6-5	NA	many	TRBJ1-1	CASSYSRGNTEAFF	TGTGCCAGCAGTTACTCTCGGGGGAACACTGAAGCTTTCTTT
TRBV12-3/TRBV12-4	NA	NA	TRBJ1-1	CASNLRWGRVPEAFF	TGTGCCAGCAACCTCCGGTGGGGACGAGTCCCTGAAGCTTTCTTT
TRBV20-1	NA	few	TRBJ1-1	CSAREAGTSGEAFF	TGCAGTGCTAGAGAAGCGGGGACGTCCGGCGAAGCTTTCTTT
TRBV29-1	NA	once	TRBJ1-3	CSVSTGSGNTIYF	TGCAGCGTGTCAACAGGCTCTGGAAACACCATATATTTT
TRBV11-2	NA	NA	TRBJ1-4	CASSLAVAGSEKLFF	TGTGCCAGCAGCTTAGCGGTGGCCGGTAGTGAAAAACTGTTTTTT
TRBV20-1	TRBD1	NA	TRBJ2-7	CSATTQGSKQGRGYEQYF	TGCAGTGCTACCACTCAGGGTTCCAAACAGGGGCGCGGCTACGAGCAGTACTTC
TRBV24-1	NA	NA	TRBJ2-1	CATSDNRYSGQFF	TGTGCCACCAGTGACAACAGGTATTCTGGGCAGTTCTTC
TRBV12-3/TRBV12-4	NA	NA	TRBJ1-1	CAVPGQTGNEAFF	TGTGCCGTCCCAGGTCAGACTGGAAATGAAGCTTTCTTT
TRBV5-1	NA	few	TRBJ1-1	CASSSPTNTEAFF	TGCGCCAGCAGCTCACCGACGAACACTGAAGCTTTCTTT
TRBV5-1	NA	few	TRBJ2-2	CASSLASNGELFF	TGCGCCAGCAGCTTGGCTAGTAACGGGGAGCTGTTTTTT
TRBV7-9	NA	many	TRBJ2-6	CASSLVGSGANVLTF	TGTGCCAGCAGCTTAGTGGGATCTGGGGCCAACGTCCTGACTTTC
TRBV18	NA	NA	TRBJ1-3	CASSTGGTGNTIYF	TGTGCCAGCTCAACAGGAGGAACTGGAAACACCATATATTTT
TRBV20-1	TRBD2	many	TRBJ2-3	CSARDGAAGGTTDTQYF	TGCAGTGCTAGAGATGGGGCGGCGGGAGGGACCACAGATACGCAGTATTTT
TRBV12-3/TRBV12-4	TRBD1	few	TRBJ1-2	CASNFQGESGYTF	TGTGCCAGCAATTTCCAGGGGGAGTCTGGCTACACCTTC
TRBV3-1	TRBD1	NA	TRBJ2-5	CASSQASGTGGETQYF	TGTGCCAGCAGCCAAGCCTCGGGGACAGGGGGAGAGACCCAGTACTTC
TRBV24-1	TRBD1	few	TRBJ1-2	CATSTGSGYTF	TGTGCCACGTCGACAGGGTCTGGCTACACCTTC
TRBV7-8	TRBD1	many	TRBJ1-6	CASSRDRDLYNSPLHF	TGTGCCAGCAGCCGGGACAGAGACCTCTATAATTCACCCCTCCACTTT
TRBV9	NA	few	TRBJ2-7	CASSPGSGADYEQYF	TGTGCCAGCAGCCCAGGCTCAGGGGCAGACTACGAGCAGTACTTC
TRBV30	TRBD2	NA	TRBJ2-7	CAWSRGLAGYEQYF	TGTGCCTGGAGTAGGGGACTAGCGGGCTACGAGCAGTACTTC
TRBV2	NA	NA	TRBJ2-5	CASTLDTGRWSQYF	TGTGCCAGCACCCTCGACACAGGGAGGTGGTCCCAGTACTTC
TRBV28	NA	few	TRBJ2-3	CASSTPDSLGTDTQYF	TGTGCCAGCAGTACCCCGGACAGCCTAGGGACAGATACGCAGTATTTT
TRBV20-1	TRBD2	NA	TRBJ2-1	CSARYGTSAYNEQFF	TGCAGTGCTAGGTATGGGACTAGCGCCTACAATGAGCAGTTCTTC
TRBV9	TRBD2	NA	TRBJ2-7	CASAGTSGTYEQYF	TGTGCCAGCGCCGGGACTAGCGGTACCTACGAGCAGTACTTC
TRBV20-1	NA	NA	TRBJ2-1	CSASGGPDYNEQFF	TGCAGTGCTAGCGGAGGGCCAGACTACAATGAGCAGTTCTTC
TRBV3-1	TRBD2	few	TRBJ2-5	CATSNRGGRETQYF	TGTGCCACCTCAAACCGGGGGGGCCGGGAGACCCAGTACTTC
TRBV12-3/TRBV12-4	NA	NA	TRBJ2-3	CASSLSGHNADTQYF	TGTGCCAGCAGTTTGTCAGGGCACAACGCAGATACGCAGTATTTT
TRBV24-1	NA	many	TRBJ2-3	CATSDLPGSADTQYF	TGTGCCACCAGTGATTTGCCCGGGAGCGCAGATACGCAGTATTTT
TRBV6-5	NA	many	TRBJ1-4	CASSQLAGYNEKLFF	TGTGCCAGCAGCCAATTAGCGGGGTACAATGAAAAACTGTTTTTT
TRBV20-1	NA	NA	TRBJ2-3	CSAMEGTDTQYF	TGCAGTGCTATGGAGGGCACAGATACGCAGTATTTT
TRBV7-9	NA	NA	TRBJ1-5	CASSLSQGHYQPQHF	TGTGCCAGCAGCTTATCGCAGGGTCACTATCAGCCCCAGCATTTT
TRBV6-5	NA	few	TRBJ2-1	CASSYEAIPYNEQFF	TGTGCCAGCAGTTACGAAGCTATTCCCTACAATGAGCAGTTCTTC
TRBV5-1	TRBD1	few	TRBJ2-5	CASTRTGEETQYF	TGCGCCAGCACCCGGACAGGGGAAGAGACCCAGTACTTC
TRBV12-3/TRBV12-4	TRBD1	few	TRBJ1-6	CASSLDSPGQGRTSPLHF	TGTGCCAGCAGTTTAGATTCTCCGGGACAGGGTAGGACTTCACCCCTCCACTTT
TRBV24-1	TRBD1	NA	TRBJ2-1	CATSDSGTGGLYNEQFF	TGTGCCACCAGTGATTCTGGGACAGGGGGCCTCTACAATGAGCAGTTCTTC
TRBV6-6	NA	few	TRBJ1-5	CASRELDRVDQPQHF	TGTGCCAGCAGAGAGTTGGACAGAGTAGATCAGCCCCAGCATTTT
TRBV5-1	TRBD1	NA	TRBJ1-4	CASSSPGQGYEKLFF	TGCGCCAGCAGCTCACCGGGACAGGGGTATGAAAAACTGTTTTTT
TRBV20-1	NA	many	TRBJ2-5	CSARVGLPQETQYF	TGCAGTGCTAGAGTGGGCCTCCCCCAAGAGACCCAGTACTTC
TRBV29-1	NA	NA	TRBJ2-3	CSVGAERTDTQYF	TGCAGCGTTGGTGCAGAGCGCACAGATACGCAGTATTTT
TRBV9	NA	NA	TRBJ2-1	CASSVASGDSYNEQFF	TGTGCCAGCAGCGTAGCTTCCGGGGATTCCTACAATGAGCAGTTCTTC
TRBV5-1	NA	NA	TRBJ1-2	CASRGAQAAFYGYTF	TGCGCCAGCAGGGGAGCGCAGGCTGCCTTCTATGGCTACACCTTC
TRBV20-1	NA	few	TRBJ2-3	CSARDSTAHTDTQYF	TGCAGTGCTAGAGATTCGACAGCGCACACAGATACGCAGTATTTT
TRBV11-3	TRBD2	NA	TRBJ2-3	CASSSRTSGYATDTQYF	TGTGCCAGCAGCTCTAGGACTAGCGGGTATGCCACAGATACGCAGTATTTT
TRBV27	NA	few	TRBJ1-1	CASRPWAGPEAFF	TGTGCCAGCAGACCATGGGCGGGGCCTGAAGCTTTCTTT
TRBV19	NA	once	TRBJ2-1	CASSIPWSGEQFF	TGTGCCAGTAGTATACCTTGGTCAGGTGAGCAGTTCTTC
TRBV12-3/TRBV12-4	NA	few	TRBJ2-5	CASEDTAQYF	TGTGCCAGCGAGGATACGGCCCAGTACTTC
TRBV6-2/TRBV6-3	TRBD1	few	TRBJ2-7	CASSHGSGTGYEQYF	TGTGCCAGCAGTCACGGATCCGGGACAGGCTACGAGCAGTACTTC
TRBV7-3	TRBD2	NA	TRBJ2-3	CASSLTGGIAGGRDTDTQYF	TGTGCCAGCAGCTTAACAGGGGGAATAGCGGGAGGGCGAGACACAGATACGCAGTATTTT
TRBV5-6	TRBD2	few	TRBJ2-7	CASSLPSGRASEQYF	TGTGCCAGCAGCTTGCCTAGCGGGAGGGCCAGCGAGCAGTACTTC